This T cell receptor beta chain was recorded in a study of blood T cell repertoires in COVID-19 (dated by TCRdb to 2020 to 2021). Concerning the study at large: The collaborator samples originated in the United States, Italy and Spain and spanned the acute and convalescent phases of COVID-19. Where available, HLA class I and class II types were obtained from metadata supplied by the sample provider rather than from assay-based typing. Subjects who had been exposed to COVID-19, were actively infected with it, or had recovered from it provided the deeply sampled blood TCRbeta repertoires that made up the dataset. The material from the prospective study consisted of cDNA or gDNA derived from T cells, B-cell-depleted T cells, or PBMCs. Samples came from the ongoing ImmuneRACE study (first 160 participants) plus 1,254 subjects from 6 global collaborators. A freely available public database, intended as a resource for researchers studying the immune response to SARS-CoV-2, is where the repertoires were released. Nearly every sample came with metadata listing a de-identified subject ID, COVID-19 status, age in years and sex. Results and caveats for the whole study, not just this receptor: The amount of clinical and demographic metadata varied by source and participant and was provided uncurated.

This clone was seen only a few times. Which antigen it targets is not known. No base quality information exists; no much larger clone differs at one position. Participants in the prospective study were enrolled through a virtual design, were aged about 18 to 90 years, and lived in roughly 24 United States geographic areas. In the prospective study, cohorts were assigned on the basis of participant-reported clinical history obtained from a screening survey and a study questionnaire. Mobile phlebotomists in the prospective study collected whole blood, serum and a nasopharyngeal or oropharyngeal swab from every participant. Over an approximately 2-month period, participants in the prospective study had the option of providing additional blood draws and questionnaires. Blood samples from the prospective study were shipped frozen or at room temperature prior to DNA extraction. The CDR3 starts with the cysteine, ends with the phenylalanine, and has 15 residues. Here the CDR3 DNA is all that survives: 45 bases in frame from base 1. The junction carries 11 bases between V and J, which are trimmed by 0 bases and 2 bases respectively. The germline V gene (reference sequence) supplies CDR1 SEHNR and CDR2 FQNEAQ.

TCRbeta CDR3 regions were amplified from genomic DNA using the immunoSEQ Assay, a bias-controlled multiplex PCR. Concerning the study's data processing: Within the assay, amplification of reference gene primers was used to estimate how many nucleated cells each sample contained. To quantify the absolute abundance of each unique TCRbeta CDR3 rearrangement, sequence reads were collapsed and filtered. For each sample, productive Simpson clonality was calculated as the square root of Simpson's diversity index across productive rearrangements. TCRdb retrieved this table from immuneACCESS and kept in-frame rearrangements only. Not all clones are present; in checked studies, unresolved V genes account for under half, and no reason is known for the remainder. The DNA gave D and trimming, while V, J and clone size come from that table. Present in this sample are 130,000 to 150,000 clones, approximately 84% of which were seen just once. Less than 7% of the sample is held by the ten biggest clonotypes.

The sample taken for sequencing was PBMCs or T cells enriched from blood (not recorded which). This chain joins TRBV7-9 to TRBJ2-7; no D gene is confidently identified. This sequence was found in a man aged 40-49 years with acute COVID-19. DNA sequence: TGTGCCAGCAGCTTAGCGTATACACAAGCCTACGAGCAGTACTTC. It codes for CASSLAYTQAYEQYF. Reference TRBV7-9 and TRBJ2-7 proteins supply the regions before and after the CDR3; the full variable domain is: DTGVSQNPRHKITKRGQNVTFRCDPISEHNRLYWYRQTLGQGPEFLTYFQNEAQLEKSRLLSDRFSAERPKGSFSTLEIQRTEQGDSAMYLCASSLAYTQAYEQYFGPGTRLTVT.